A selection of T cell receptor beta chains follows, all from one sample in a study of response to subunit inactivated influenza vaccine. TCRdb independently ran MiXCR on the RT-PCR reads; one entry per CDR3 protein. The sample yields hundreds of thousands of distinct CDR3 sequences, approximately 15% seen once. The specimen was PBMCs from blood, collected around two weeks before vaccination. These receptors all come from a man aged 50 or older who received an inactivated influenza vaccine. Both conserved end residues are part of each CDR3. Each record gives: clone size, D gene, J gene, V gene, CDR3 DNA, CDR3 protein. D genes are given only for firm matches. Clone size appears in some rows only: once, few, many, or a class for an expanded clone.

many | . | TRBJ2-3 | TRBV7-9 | TGTGCCAGCAGTTTTGGCACAGATACGCAGTATTTT | CASSFGTDTQYF
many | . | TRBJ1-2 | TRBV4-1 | TGCGCCAGCAGCCAAGACCCGGCAGGGGATGGCTACACCTTC | CASSQDPAGDGYTF
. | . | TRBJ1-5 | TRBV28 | TGTGCCAGCAGCAAGCCCCAATTGCTGGTAGGCAATCAGCCCCAGCATTTT | CASSKPQLLVGNQPQHF
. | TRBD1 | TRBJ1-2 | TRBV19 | TGTGCCAGTAGTAGGGGACAGCCAGCTAACTATGGCTACACCTTC | CASSRGQPANYGYTF
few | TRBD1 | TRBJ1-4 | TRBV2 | TGTGCCAGCAGTGATCCACAGGACAGGGACTATGCAACTAATGAAAAACTGTTTTTT | CASSDPQDRDYATNEKLFF
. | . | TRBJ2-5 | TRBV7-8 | TGTGCCAGCAGCCCCGTACAGGTGGTGTGGGAGACCCAGTACTTC | CASSPVQVVWETQYF
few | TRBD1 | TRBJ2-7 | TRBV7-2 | TGTGCCAGCAGCTTCCCGACAGGGGCGACCTACGAGCAGTACTTC | CASSFPTGATYEQYF
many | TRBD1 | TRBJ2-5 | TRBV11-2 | TGTGCCAGCAGCATCCGGGACAGACAAGAGACCCAGTACTTC | CASSIRDRQETQYF
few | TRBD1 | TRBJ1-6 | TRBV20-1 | TGCAGTGCTCCATCGGGACAGGGGTATAATTCACCCCTCCACTTT | CSAPSGQGYNSPLHF
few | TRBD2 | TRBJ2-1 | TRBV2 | TGTGCCAGCTCCTACATTAGCGGGGGGGGGAATGAGCAGTTCTTC | CASSYISGGGNEQFF
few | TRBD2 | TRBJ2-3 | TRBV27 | TGTGCCAGCAGTTTATCGAGGCTAGCGGGAGGAACCACAGATACGCAGTATTTT | CASSLSRLAGGTTDTQYF
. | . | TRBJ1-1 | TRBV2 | TGTGCCAGCAGTGTAGGTTACACTGAAGCTTTCTTT | CASSVGYTEAFF
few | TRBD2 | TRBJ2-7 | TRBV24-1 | TGTGCCACCAGTGCTGCGAGCGGGGGGGCCTCGCCGGGCGAGCAGTACTTC | CATSAASGGASPGEQYF
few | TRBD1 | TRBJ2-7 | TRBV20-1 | TGCAGTGCTCCCGACAGGGTCAGCTACGAGCAGTACTTC | CSAPDRVSYEQYF
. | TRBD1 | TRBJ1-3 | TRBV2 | TGTGCCAGCAGACCACCGGGACAGACAAACACCATATATTTT | CASRPPGQTNTIYF
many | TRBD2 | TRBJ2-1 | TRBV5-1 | TGCGCCAGCAGCTTGTCGTCTAGCGGGAAAATTAGGAATGAGCAGTTCTTC | CASSLSSSGKIRNEQFF
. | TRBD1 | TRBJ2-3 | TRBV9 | TGTGCCAGCAGCGTCGCCGGGACAGGGTTTACAGATACGCAGTATTTT | CASSVAGTGFTDTQYF
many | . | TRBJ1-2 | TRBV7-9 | TGTGCCAGCAGCAAAACCATCGGGGGTGGAGGTGGCTACACCTTC | CASSKTIGGGGGYTF
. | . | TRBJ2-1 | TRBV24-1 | TGTGCCACCGGGGGGCATGAGCAGTTCTTC | CATGGHEQFF
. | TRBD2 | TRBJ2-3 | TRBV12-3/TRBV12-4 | TGTGCCAGCACCTGGGCTAGCGGGGGCACAGATACGCAGTATTTT | CASTWASGGTDTQYF
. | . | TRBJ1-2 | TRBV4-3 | TGCGCCAGCAGCCAAGCCACGGATTATGGCTACACCTTC | CASSQATDYGYTF
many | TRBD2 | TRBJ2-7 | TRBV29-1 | TGCAGCGTCCGACTAGCGGGAGTCCCCTACGAGCAGTACTTC | CSVRLAGVPYEQYF
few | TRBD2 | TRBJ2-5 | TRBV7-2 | TGTGCCAGCAGCTTAGCGTCCCGGGGGGTCGGAGAGACCCAGTACTTC | CASSLASRGVGETQYF
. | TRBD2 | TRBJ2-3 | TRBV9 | TGTGCCAGCAGCGAACATGGGACTAGCAGAGATACGCAGTATTTT | CASSEHGTSRDTQYF
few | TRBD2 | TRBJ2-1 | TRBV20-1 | TGCAGTGCTATCCGGACTAGTTTCGACTACAATGAGCAGTTCTTC | CSAIRTSFDYNEQFF
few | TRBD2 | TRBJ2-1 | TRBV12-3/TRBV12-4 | TGTGCCAGCAGTTTACTGTCGGGAGGGTATAGGAATGAGCAGTTCTTC | CASSLLSGGYRNEQFF
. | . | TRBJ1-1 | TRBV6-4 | TGTGCCAGCAGTGTAATGGGTTGGGACGGTGGCACTGAAGTTTTCTTT | CASSVMGWDGGTEVFF
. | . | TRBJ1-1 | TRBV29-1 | TGCAGCGTCGGGAGTCAGCGTACTGAAGCTTTCTTT | CSVGSQRTEAFF
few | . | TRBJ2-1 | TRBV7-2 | TGTGCCAGCAGCGCGACCAGGGCTAGGGATGAGCAGTTCTTC | CASSATRARDEQFF
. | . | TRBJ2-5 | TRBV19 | TGTGCCAGTAGTTGGGGCAGACAAGAGACCCAGTACTTC | CASSWGRQETQYF
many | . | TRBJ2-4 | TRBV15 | TGTGCCACCAGCCCCCCCGGGGGAATTTTAGCCAAAAACATTCAGTACTTC | CATSPPGGILAKNIQYF
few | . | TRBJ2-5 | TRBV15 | TGTGCCACCAGCTCCACGGCGGGGATTCGAGAGACCCAGTACTTC | CATSSTAGIRETQYF
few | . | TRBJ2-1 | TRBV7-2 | TGTGCCAGCAGCTTAGCACACTTTTACAATGAGCAGTTCTTC | CASSLAHFYNEQFF
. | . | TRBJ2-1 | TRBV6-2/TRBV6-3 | TGTGCCAGCAGGAACAGGGTCCTATACAATGAGCAGTTCTTC | CASRNRVLYNEQFF
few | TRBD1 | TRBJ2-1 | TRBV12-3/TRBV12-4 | TGTGCCAGCACCCAAATGGGACAGGGTGGCGGTGAGCAGTTCTTC | CASTQMGQGGGEQFF
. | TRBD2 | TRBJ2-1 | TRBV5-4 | TGTGCCAGCAGCTTGGTCCCACTGGATAGCGGGAATTACAATGAGCAGTTCTTC | CASSLVPLDSGNYNEQFF
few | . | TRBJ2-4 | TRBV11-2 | TGTGCCAGCAGCTTACGACAGGACCTAGCCAAAAACATTCAGTACTTC | CASSLRQDLAKNIQYF
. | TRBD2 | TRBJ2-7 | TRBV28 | TGTGCCAGTTCCATAGCGGGAGGGCTGTTCTACGAGCAGTACTTC | CASSIAGGLFYEQYF
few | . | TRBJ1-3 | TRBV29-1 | TGCAGCGTTGCCGGGGGTCTCTCTGGAAACACCATATATTTT | CSVAGGLSGNTIYF
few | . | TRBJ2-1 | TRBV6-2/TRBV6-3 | TGTGCCAGCACCCAATCGGGGCCGTGGGGTGAGCAGTTCTTC | CASTQSGPWGEQFF
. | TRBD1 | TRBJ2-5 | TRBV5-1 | TGCGCCAGCAGCACGGGACAGGGGGGGCAAGAGACCCAGTACTTC | CASSTGQGGQETQYF
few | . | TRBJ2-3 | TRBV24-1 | TGTGCCACCAGTGATGGACACGCACGGCGGGACAAAGTAGATACGCAGTATTTT | CATSDGHARRDKVDTQYF
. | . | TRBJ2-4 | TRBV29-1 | TGCAGCGTTGAACTCAGCCTAGCCAAAAACATTCAGTACTTC | CSVELSLAKNIQYF
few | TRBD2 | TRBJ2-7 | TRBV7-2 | TGTGCCAGCAGCTTAGCGCGCCCGAGCGGGGGGGCCCTTTCTGGTTACGAGCAGTACTTC | CASSLARPSGGALSGYEQYF
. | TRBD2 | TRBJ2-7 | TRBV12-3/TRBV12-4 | TGTGCCAGCGGGCTACTAGCGGCCCAATACGAGCAGTACTTC | CASGLLAAQYEQYF
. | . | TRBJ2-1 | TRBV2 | TGTGCCAGCAGTGGCGTCCTTATCGTGAATGAGCAGTTCTTC | CASSGVLIVNEQFF
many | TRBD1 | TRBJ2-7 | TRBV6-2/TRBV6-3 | TGTGCCAGCAGTTCCGGGACAGCCTCCTACGAGCAGTACTTC | CASSSGTASYEQYF
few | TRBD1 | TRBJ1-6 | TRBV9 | TGTGCCAGCAGGCCCGGGACAGAAAATTCACCCCTCCACTTT | CASRPGTENSPLHF
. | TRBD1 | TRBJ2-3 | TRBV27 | TGTGCCAGCAGTTCATCGGGACAGGGATCAGATACGCAGTCTTTT | CASSSSGQGSDTQSF